This TCR beta chain comes out of a study of CD8+ T cells in alopecia areata. Points from the study as a whole: Patients shared TCRs less clearly than mice did, possibly for HLA-related reasons. Normal scalp showed lower clonality than lesional scalp, especially alopecia totalis/universalis.

Sample treatment: oral pan-JAK inhibitor, 5-10 mg twice daily. Sequencing used cDNA as its template, made by extracting RNA and reverse transcribing it. Sequencing used immunoSEQ multiplex PCR; TCRdb keeps in-frame clones, though not all of them. The sample holds about 140,000 clones, roughly nine tenths seen once. With 6 bases removed from V and 0 bases from J, the gap between germline ends came to 9 bases. From germline, CDR1 is SQVTM and CDR2 ANQGSEA. The length of the CDR3 is 13 residues. Concerning this clone itself: Its antigen is unknown. The sample holds other DNA sequences that translate to the same CDR3.

The source is a human donor with alopecia areata. This chain uses TRBV29-1 with TRBJ2-1; tentatively, D is TRBD2 (6 bases). Sequenced here: CD8+ T cells sorted from blood, sampled at week 4, from a patient treated with tofacitinib. Here the CDR3 DNA reads TGCAGCGTAGACGGGAGCTCCTACAATGAGCAGTTCTTC. It yields the protein CSVDGSSYNEQFF.